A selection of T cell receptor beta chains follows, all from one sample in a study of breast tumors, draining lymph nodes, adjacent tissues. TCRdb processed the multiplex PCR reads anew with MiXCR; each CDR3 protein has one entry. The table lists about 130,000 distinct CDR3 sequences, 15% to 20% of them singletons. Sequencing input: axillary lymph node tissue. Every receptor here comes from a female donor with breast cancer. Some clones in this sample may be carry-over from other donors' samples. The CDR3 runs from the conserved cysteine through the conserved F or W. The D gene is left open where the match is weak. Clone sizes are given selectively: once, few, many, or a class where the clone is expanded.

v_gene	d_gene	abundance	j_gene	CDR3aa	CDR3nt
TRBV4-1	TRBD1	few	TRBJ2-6	CASSPRRGPLSGANVLTF	TGCGCCAGCAGCCCCAGAAGGGGGCCCCTCTCTGGGGCCAACGTCCTGACTTTC
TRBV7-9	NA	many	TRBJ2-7	CASISAGGYEQYF	TGTGCCAGCATTTCAGCGGGCGGCTACGAGCAGTACTTC
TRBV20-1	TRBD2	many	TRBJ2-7	CSARDRGTSGEQYF	TGCAGTGCTAGAGATAGGGGGACTAGCGGCGAGCAGTACTTC
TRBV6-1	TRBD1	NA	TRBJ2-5	CASTPSRTGGGETQYF	TGTGCCAGCACCCCATCCAGGACAGGGGGCGGTGAGACCCAGTACTTC
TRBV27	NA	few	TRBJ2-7	CASSLYSGGDPYSYEQYF	TGTGCCAGCAGCCTTTACTCTGGCGGGGACCCCTACTCCTACGAGCAGTACTTC
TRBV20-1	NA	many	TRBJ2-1	CSLEGGAGNEQFF	TGCAGTTTGGAGGGGGGGGCCGGCAATGAGCAGTTCTTC
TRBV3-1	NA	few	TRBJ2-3	CASSDPREAQYF	TGTGCCAGCAGCGACCCCAGGGAAGCGCAGTATTTT
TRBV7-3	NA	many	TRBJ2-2	CASSPGGAGGRTGELFF	TGTGCCAGCAGCCCAGGGGGTGCGGGAGGAAGGACCGGGGAGCTGTTTTTT
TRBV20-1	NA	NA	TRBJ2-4	CSALREDIQYF	TGCAGTGCTTTGAGGGAGGACATTCAGTACTTC
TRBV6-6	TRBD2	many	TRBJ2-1	CASSFSGGAYNEQFF	TGTGCCAGCAGTTTTAGCGGGGGGGCCTACAATGAGCAGTTCTTC
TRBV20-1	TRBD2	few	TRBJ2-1	CSAIRTSGAYNEQFF	TGCAGTGCTATTAGGACTAGCGGGGCCTACAATGAGCAGTTCTTC
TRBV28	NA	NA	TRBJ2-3	CASKPLSTDMQYF	TGTGCCAGCAAACCACTTAGCACAGATATGCAGTATTTT
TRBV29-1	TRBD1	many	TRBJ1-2	CSVDRDRGFNGYTF	TGCAGCGTAGACCGGGACAGGGGGTTTAATGGCTACACCTTC
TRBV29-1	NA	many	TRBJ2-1	CSVEMRERYNEQFF	TGCAGCGTTGAAATGCGGGAACGCTACAATGAGCAGTTCTTC
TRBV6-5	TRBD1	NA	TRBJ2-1	CASSWGDRGVHEQFF	TGTGCCAGCAGTTGGGGGGACAGGGGAGTACATGAGCAGTTCTTC
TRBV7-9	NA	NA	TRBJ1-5	CASSFSGGNQPQHF	TGTGCCAGCAGCTTTTCAGGGGGCAATCAGCCCCAGCATTTT
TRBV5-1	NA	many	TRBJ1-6	CASSPSGGAGSPLHF	TGCGCCAGCAGCCCCAGCGGGGGGGCTGGTTCACCCCTCCACTTT
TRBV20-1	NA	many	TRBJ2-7	CSARKGLEQYF	TGCAGTGCTAGGAAGGGGTTAGAGCAGTACTTC
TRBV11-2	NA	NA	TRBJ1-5	CASSPAGVRQHF	TGTGCCAGCAGCCCCGCGGGGGTGAGGCAGCATTTT
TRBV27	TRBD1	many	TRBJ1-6	CASSPGTGQGYNSPLHF	TGTGCCAGCAGTCCCGGGACAGGGCAGGGCTATAATTCACCCCTCCACTTT
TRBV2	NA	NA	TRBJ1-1	CVRQEEVVLDTEAFF	TGCGTAAGACAGGAGGAGGTCGTTTTGGACACTGAAGCTTTCTTT
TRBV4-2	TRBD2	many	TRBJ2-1	CASSQARLAGRSYNEQFF	TGTGCCAGCAGCCAAGCCCGACTAGCGGGACGATCCTACAATGAGCAGTTCTTC
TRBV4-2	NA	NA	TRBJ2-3	CASSRTRRDTQYF	TGTGCCAGCAGCCGCACCAGGAGAGATACGCAGTATTTT
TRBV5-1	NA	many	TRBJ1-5	CASSSGPGTNQPQHF	TGCGCCAGCAGCTCTGGACCCGGGACAAATCAGCCCCAGCATTTT
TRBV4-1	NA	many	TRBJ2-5	CASSQDPGAGETQYF	TGCGCCAGCAGCCAAGATCCAGGGGCTGGGGAGACCCAGTACTTC
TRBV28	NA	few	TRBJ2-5	CASSTPTIPGRETQYF	TGTGCCAGCAGTACCCCGACAATCCCCGGGCGCGAGACCCAGTACTTC
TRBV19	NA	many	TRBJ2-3	CASSIGTVKYF	TGTGCCAGTAGTATAGGGACAGTTAAGTATTTT
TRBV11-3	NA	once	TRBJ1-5	CASSLDLLGSRRPQHF	TGTGCCAGCAGCTTAGATTTACTGGGGTCCCGGAGGCCCCAGCATTTT
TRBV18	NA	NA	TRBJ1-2	CASSPRTEGNYGYTF	TGTGCCAGCTCACCCAGGACAGAGGGTAACTATGGCTACACCTTC
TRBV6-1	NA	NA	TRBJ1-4	CASSGPQATNEKLFF	TGTGCCAGCAGTGGACCGCAGGCAACTAATGAAAAACTGTTTTTT
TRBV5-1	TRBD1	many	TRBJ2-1	CASSSGTGGNEQFF	TGCGCCAGCAGCTCTGGGACAGGGGGCAATGAGCAGTTCTTC